The 3 T cell receptor beta chains below all came from one sample that was sequenced in a study of response to subunit inactivated influenza vaccine (dated by TCRdb to between 2017 and 2018). The library was generated by RT-PCR. These reads were obtained on an Illumina HiSeq 2500. Using fastp trimming at Q25 and MiXCR clonotype assembly, TCRdb reanalyzed the public sequencing data and kept in-frame beta chains. Each CDR3 protein appears once, grouped with its most common genes and DNA. The sample yields over 800,000 distinct CDR3 sequences; approximately 21% were counted once. Roughly 10% of the sample is held by the ten biggest clonotypes. This specimen was PBMCs from blood, taken roughly 5 days after vaccination. Every receptor here comes from a man in his forties or fifties who received an inactivated influenza vaccine. Donor details come from another sample of the same person, matched by shared clones.

This chain uses TRBV4-2 with TRBJ2-3; D may be TRBD2 (6 bases). The CDR3 consists of 15 residues. Trimming cost V 0 bases and J 2 bases, with 9 bases left between them. Germline CDR1 is LGHNA and CDR2 is YNFKEQ. CDR3 sequence (DNA): TGTGCCAGCAGCCAAGATGGGGACTTCACAGATACGCAGTATTTT. As protein: CASSQDGDFTDTQYF.

As concerns this clonotype: Only one base separates this from a far larger clonotype, so it likely reflects a read error. The chain recombines TRBV7-9 with TRBJ1-1, with D hard to call. Germline CDR1 reads SEHNR; CDR2 reads FQNEAQ (reference sequence). The CDR3 extends over 11 amino acids. Trimming shortened V by 2 bases and J by 6 bases, and 4 bases separated the two germline ends. The CDR3 nucleotides are TGTGCCAGCAGCTTAAACCCTGAAGCTTTCTTT. Protein sequence: CASSLNPEAFF.

This clonotype was seen only a few times. This sequence joins TRBV30 and TRBJ1-5; tentative D call: TRBD1 (5 bases). V was shortened by 2 bases and J by 3 bases, with 8 bases between the two germline ends. The CDR3 loop spans 13 amino acids. Germline-derived CDR1 and CDR2 are GTSNPN and SVGIG (reference sequence). CDR3: CAWSYGANQPQHF. The CDR3 DNA reads as TGTGCCTGGAGTTATGGGGCCAATCAGCCCCAGCATTTT.